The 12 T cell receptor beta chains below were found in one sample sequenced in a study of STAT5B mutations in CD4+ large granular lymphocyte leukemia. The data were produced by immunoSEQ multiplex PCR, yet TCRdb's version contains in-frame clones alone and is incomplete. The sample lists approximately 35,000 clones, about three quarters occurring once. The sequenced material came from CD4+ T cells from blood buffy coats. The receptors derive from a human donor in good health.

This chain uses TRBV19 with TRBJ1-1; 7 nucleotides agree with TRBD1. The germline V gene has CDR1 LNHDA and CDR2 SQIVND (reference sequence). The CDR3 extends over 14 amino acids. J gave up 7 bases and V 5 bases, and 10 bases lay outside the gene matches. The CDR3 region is CASSLDPRDSEAFF. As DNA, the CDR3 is TGTGCCAGTAGTCTTGACCCTCGGGACAGTGAAGCTTTCTTT.

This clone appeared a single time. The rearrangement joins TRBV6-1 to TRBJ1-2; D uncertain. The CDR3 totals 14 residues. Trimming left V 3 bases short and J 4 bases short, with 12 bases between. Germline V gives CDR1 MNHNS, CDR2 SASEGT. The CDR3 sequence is CASSEGRGLYGYTF. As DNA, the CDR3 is TGTGCCAGCAGTGAGGGCAGAGGCCTCTATGGCTACACCTTC.

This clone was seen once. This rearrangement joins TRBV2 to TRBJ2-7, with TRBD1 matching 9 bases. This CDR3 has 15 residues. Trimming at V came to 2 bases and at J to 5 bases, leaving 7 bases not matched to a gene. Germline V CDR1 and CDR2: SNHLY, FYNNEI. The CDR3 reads CASSEIRTGVHEQYF. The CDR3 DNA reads TGTGCCAGCAGTGAAATTCGGACAGGGGTCCACGAGCAGTACTTC.

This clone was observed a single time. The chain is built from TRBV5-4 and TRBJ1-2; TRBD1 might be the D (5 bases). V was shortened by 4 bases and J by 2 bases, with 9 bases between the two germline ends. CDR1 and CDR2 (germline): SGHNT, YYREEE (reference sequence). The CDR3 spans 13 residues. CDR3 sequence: CASSEGPNYGYTF. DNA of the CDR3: TGTGCCAGCAGCGAGGGACCCAACTATGGCTACACCTTC.

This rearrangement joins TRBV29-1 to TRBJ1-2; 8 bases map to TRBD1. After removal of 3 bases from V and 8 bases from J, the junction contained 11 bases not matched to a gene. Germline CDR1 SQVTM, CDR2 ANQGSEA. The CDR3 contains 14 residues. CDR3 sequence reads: CSVEGGRGLYGYTF. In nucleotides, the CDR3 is TGCAGCGTTGAGGGGGGCAGGGGGCTTTACGGCTACACCTTC. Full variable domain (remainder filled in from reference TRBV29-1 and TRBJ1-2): SAVISQKPSRDICQRGTSLTIQCQVDSQVTMMFWYRQQPGQSLTLIATANQGSEATYESGFVIDKFPISRPNLTFSTLTVSNMSPEDSSIYLCSVEGGRGLYGYTFGSGTRLTVV.

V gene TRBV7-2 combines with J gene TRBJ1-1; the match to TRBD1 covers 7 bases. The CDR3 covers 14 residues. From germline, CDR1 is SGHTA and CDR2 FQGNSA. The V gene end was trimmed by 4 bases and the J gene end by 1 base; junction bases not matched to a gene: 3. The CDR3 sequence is CASSYTGANTEAFF. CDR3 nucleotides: TGTGCCAGCAGCTACACAGGGGCGAACACTGAAGCTTTCTTT.

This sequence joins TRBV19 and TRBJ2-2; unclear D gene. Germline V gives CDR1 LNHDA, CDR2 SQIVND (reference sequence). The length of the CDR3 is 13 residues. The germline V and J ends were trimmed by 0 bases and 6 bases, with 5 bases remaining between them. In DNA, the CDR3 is TGTGCCAGTAGTATAGATCTATCCGGGGAGCTGTTTTTT. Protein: CASSIDLSGELFF.

The CDR3 sequence: CASSGGTSDPNIQYF. CDR3 nucleotides: TGTGCCAGCAGTGGTGGGACTAGCGATCCAAACATTCAGTACTTC. The V and J genes are TRBV2 and TRBJ2-4; TRBD2 matches at 10 bases. CDR1 and CDR2 from the germline V gene are SNHLY and FYNNEI. There are 15 residues in the CDR3. The trim removed 4 bases at V and 6 bases at J, leaving 6 bases unmatched.

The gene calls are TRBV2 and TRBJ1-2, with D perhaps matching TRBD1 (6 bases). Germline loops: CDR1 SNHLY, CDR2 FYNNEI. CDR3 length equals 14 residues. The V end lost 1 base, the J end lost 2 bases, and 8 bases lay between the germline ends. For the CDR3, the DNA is TGTGCCAGCAGTGAAGGTCAGGGGAACTATGGCTACACCTTC. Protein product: CASSEGQGNYGYTF. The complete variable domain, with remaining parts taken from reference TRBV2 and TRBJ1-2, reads EPEVTQTPSHQVTQMGQEVILRCVPISNHLYFYWYRQILGQKVEFLVSFYNNEISEKSEIFDDQFSVERPDGSNFTLKIRSTKLEDSAMYFCASSEGQGNYGYTFGSGTRLTVV.

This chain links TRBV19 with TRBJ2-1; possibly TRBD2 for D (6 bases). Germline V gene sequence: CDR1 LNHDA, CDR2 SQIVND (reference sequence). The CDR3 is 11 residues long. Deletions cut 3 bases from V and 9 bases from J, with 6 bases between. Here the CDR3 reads CASSMGGEQFF. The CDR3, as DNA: TGTGCCAGTAGTATGGGGGGTGAGCAGTTCTTC.

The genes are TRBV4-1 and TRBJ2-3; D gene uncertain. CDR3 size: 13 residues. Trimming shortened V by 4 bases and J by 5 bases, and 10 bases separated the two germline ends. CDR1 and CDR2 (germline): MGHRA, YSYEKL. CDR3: CASSPVVGDTQYF. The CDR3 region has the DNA TGCGCCAGCAGCCCCGTGGTCGGAGATACGCAGTATTTT.

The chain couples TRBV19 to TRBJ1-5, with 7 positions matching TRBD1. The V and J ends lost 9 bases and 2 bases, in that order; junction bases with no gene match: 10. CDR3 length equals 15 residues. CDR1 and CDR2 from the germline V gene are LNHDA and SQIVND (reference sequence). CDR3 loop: CASQGGGRGNQPQHF. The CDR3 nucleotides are TGTGCCAGCCAGGGGGGCGGCCGCGGCAATCAGCCCCAGCATTTT.